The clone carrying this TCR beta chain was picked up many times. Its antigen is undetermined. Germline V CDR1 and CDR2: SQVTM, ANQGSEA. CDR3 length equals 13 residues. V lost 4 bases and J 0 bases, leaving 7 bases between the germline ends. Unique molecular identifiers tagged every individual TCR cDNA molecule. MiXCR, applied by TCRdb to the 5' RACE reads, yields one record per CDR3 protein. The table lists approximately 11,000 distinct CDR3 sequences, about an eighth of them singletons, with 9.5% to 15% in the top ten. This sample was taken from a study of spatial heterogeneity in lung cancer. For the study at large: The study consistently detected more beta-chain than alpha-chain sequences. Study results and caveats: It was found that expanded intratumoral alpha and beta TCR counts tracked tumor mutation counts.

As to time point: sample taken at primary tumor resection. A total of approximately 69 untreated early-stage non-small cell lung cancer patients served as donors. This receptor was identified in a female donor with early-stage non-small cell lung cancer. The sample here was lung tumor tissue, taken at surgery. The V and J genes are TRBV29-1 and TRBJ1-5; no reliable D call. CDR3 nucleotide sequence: TGCAGCGTTGCGATCGATAGCAATCAGCCCCAGCATTTT. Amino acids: CSVAIDSNQPQHF.